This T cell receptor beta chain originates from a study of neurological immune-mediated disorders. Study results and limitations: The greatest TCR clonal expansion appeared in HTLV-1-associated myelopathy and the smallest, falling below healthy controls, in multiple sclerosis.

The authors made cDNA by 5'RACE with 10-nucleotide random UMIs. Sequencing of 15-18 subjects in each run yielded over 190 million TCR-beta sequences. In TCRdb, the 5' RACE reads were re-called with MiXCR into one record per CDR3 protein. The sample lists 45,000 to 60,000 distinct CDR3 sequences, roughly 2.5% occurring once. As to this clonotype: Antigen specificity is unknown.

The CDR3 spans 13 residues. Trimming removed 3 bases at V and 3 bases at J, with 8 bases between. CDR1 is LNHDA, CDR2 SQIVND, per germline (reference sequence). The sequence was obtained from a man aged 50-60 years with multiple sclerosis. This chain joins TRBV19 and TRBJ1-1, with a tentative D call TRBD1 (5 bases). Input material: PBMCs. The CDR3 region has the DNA TGTGCCAGTAGTATCGACAGACACACTGAAGCTTTCTTT. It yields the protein CASSIDRHTEAFF.